This T cell receptor (beta chain) was identified in a study of shared clonotypes between healthy human individuals. Findings and limits, study-wide: Represented genetic and exposure-history diversity was restricted by having few donors.

V lost 7 bases, J lost 0 bases, and 12 bases stayed unmatched. Per the germline V gene, CDR1 is SGHVS and CDR2 is FQNEAQ. This CDR3 comprises 19 residues. Sequencing was performed with immunoSEQ multiplex PCR; in TCRdb, only in-frame clones are kept and a portion is missing. Among some 700,000 clones, around 91% were seen once, and the ten largest hold 34%. Comments on this clone: The target antigen is unknown.

This clonotype originated in a man between 18 and 29 years old in good health. Some clones in this sample may be carry-over from other donors' samples. Material: memory CD8+ T cells from PBMCs. The sample's subset: CD45RO+ cells pooled with CCR7-negative TemRA cells. The gene calls are TRBV7-8 and TRBJ2-1; the match to TRBD2 covers 13 bases. The CDR3 sequence: CASNRLAGGRLSSYNEQFF. Here the CDR3 DNA reads TGTGCCAGCAACCGACTAGCGGGAGGTAGACTTAGCTCCTACAATGAGCAGTTCTTC.